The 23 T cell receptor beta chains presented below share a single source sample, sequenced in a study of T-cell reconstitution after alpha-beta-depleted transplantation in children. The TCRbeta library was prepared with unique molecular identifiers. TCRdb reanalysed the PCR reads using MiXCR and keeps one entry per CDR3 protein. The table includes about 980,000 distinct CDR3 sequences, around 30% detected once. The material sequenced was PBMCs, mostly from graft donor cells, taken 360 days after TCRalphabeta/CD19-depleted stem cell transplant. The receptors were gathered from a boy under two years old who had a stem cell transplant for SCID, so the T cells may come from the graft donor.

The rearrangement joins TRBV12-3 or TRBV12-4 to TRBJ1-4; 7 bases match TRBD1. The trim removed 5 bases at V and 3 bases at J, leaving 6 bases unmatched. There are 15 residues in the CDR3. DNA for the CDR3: TGTGCCAGCAGTCCGCCCAGGGGGGCTAATGAAAAACTGTTTTTT. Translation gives CASSPPRGANEKLFF.

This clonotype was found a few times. CDR3 in amino acids: CASSSAQGLEETQYF. In nucleotides, the CDR3 is TGTGCCAGCAGCTCCGCTCAGGGTTTGGAGGAGACCCAGTACTTC. The V gene is TRBV7-9, the J gene TRBJ2-5, with TRBD1 as a possible D gene (5 bases). The length of the CDR3 is 15 residues. Trimming pared 4 bases from V and 5 bases from J, leaving 17 bases between. CDR1 is SEHNR and CDR2 is FQNEAQ in the germline V gene (reference sequence).

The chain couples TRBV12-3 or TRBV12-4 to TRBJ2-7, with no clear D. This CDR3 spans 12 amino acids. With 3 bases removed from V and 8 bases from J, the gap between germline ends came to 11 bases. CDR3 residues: CASSFFPEKQYF. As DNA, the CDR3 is TGTGCCAGCAGTTTCTTTCCGGAGAAGCAGTACTTC.

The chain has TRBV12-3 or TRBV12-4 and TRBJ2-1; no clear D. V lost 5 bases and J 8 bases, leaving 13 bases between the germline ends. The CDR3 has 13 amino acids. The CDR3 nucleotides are TGTGCCAGCAGTCCCGATGGCGGTTATGAGCAGTTCTTC. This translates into CASSPDGGYEQFF.

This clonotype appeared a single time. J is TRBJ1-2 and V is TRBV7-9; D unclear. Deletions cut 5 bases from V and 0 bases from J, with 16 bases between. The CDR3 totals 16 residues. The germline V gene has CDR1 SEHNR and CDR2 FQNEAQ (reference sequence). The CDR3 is CASSPPPDGTNYGYTF. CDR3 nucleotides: TGTGCCAGCAGCCCCCCCCCGGACGGTACTAACTATGGCTACACCTTC.

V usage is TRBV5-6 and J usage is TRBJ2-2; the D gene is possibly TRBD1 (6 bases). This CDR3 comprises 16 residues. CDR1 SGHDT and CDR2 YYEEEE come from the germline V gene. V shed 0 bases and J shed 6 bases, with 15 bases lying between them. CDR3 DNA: TGTGCCAGCAGCTTGGTACCAGGGGCAGAGTCCGGGGAGCTGTTTTTT. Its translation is CASSLVPGAESGELFF.

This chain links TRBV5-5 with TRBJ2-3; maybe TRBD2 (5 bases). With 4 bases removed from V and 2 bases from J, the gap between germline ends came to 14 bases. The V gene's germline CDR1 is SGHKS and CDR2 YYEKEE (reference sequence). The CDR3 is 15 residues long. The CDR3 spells CASSLGVSVTDTQYF. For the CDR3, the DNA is TGTGCCAGCAGCCTCGGGGTCTCTGTCACAGATACGCAGTATTTT.

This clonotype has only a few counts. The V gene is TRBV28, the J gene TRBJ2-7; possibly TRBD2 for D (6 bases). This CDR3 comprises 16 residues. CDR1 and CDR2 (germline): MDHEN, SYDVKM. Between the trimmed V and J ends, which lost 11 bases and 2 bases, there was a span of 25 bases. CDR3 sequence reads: CAADKSRGTTAYEQYF. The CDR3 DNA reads TGTGCCGCGGATAAGTCGCGGGGTACCACTGCCTACGAGCAGTACTTC.

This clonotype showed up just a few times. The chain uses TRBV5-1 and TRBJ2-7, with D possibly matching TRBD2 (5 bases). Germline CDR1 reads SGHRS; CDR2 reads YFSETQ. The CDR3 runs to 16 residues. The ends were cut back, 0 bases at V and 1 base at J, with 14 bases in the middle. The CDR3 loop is CASSLGEWTVSYEQYF. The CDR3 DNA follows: TGCGCCAGCAGCTTGGGGGAGTGGACCGTATCCTACGAGCAGTACTTC.

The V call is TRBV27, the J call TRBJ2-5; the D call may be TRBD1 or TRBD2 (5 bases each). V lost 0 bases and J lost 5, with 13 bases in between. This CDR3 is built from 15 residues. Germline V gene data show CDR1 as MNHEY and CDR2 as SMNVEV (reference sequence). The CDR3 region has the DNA TGTGCCAGCAGTTTATCGATTGGGACCTTGGAGACCCAGTACTTC. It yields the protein CASSLSIGTLETQYF.

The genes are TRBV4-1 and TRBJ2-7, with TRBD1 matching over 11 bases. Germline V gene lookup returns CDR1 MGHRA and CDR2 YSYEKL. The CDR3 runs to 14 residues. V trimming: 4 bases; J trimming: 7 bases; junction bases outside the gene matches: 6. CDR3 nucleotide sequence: TGCGCCAGCAGCCCAATGGGACAGGGGGAGGAGCAGTACTTC. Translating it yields CASSPMGQGEEQYF.

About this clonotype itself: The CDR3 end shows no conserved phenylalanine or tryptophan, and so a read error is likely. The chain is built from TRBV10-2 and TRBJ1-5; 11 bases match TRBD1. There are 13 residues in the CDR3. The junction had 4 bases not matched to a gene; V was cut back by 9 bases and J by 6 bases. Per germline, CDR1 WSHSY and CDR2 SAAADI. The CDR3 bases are TGCGCCAGTACGGGACAGGGGGGTCAGCCCCAGCATTAT. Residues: CASTGQGGQPQHY.

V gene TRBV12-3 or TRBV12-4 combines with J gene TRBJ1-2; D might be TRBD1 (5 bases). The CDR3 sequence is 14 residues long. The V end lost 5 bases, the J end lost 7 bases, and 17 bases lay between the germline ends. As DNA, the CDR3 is TGTGCCAGCAGTCCCACCCGACAGACCACTGGCTACACCTTC. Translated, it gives CASSPTRQTTGYTF.

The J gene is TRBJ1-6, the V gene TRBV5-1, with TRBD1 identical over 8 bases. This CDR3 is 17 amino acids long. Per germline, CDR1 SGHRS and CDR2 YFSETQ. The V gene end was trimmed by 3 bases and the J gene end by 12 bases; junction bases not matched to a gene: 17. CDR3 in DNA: TGCGCCAGCAGCTATGACAGGGGCCCTACCGTGGTAGTACCCCTCCACTTT. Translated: CASSYDRGPTVVVPLHF.

This chain's CDR3 is CAISRPEAFF. CDR3 coding DNA: TGTGCCATTTCGAGGCCTGAAGCTTTCTTT. The chain is built from TRBV12-3 or TRBV12-4 and TRBJ1-1; D unclear. CDR3 length: 10 residues. Trimming removed 10 bases from V and 6 bases from J, with 9 bases in between.

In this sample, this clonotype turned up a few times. CDR3 sequence reads: CASSPSLAGVQETQYF. DNA of the CDR3: TGTGCCAGCAGTCCCTCACTAGCGGGGGTGCAAGAGACCCAGTACTTC. V is TRBV7-2 and J is TRBJ2-5, with 11 bases fitting TRBD2. The germline V gene has CDR1 SGHTA and CDR2 FQGNSA. Trimming cost V 6 bases and J 2 bases; bases outside gene matches: 8. The CDR3 loop spans 16 amino acids. The complete variable domain, with remaining parts taken from reference TRBV7-2 and TRBJ2-5, reads GAGVSQSPSNKVTEKGKDVELRCDPISGHTALYWYRQSLGQGLEFLIYFQGNSAPDKSGLPSDRFSAERTGGSVSTLTIQRTQQEDSAVYLCASSPSLAGVQETQYFGPGTRLLVL.

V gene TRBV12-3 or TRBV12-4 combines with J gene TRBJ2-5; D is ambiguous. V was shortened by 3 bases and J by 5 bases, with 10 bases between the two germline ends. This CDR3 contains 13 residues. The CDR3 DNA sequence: TGTGCCAGCAGTTTTTTCGACGTGGAGACCCAGTACTTC. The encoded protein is CASSFFDVETQYF.

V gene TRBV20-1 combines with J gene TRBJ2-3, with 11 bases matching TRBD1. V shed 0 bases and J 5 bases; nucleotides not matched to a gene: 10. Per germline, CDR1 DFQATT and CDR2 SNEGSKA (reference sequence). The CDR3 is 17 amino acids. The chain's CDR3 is CSARELRDRGIGDTQYF. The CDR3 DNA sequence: TGCAGTGCTAGAGAGCTCCGGGACAGGGGGATTGGAGATACGCAGTATTTT.

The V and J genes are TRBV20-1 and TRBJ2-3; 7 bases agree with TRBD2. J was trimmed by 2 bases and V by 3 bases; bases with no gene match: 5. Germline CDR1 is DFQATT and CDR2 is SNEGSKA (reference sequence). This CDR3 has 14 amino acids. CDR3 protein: CSASGAGATDTQYF. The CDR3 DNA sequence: TGCAGTGCTAGCGGGGCGGGAGCCACAGATACGCAGTATTTT.

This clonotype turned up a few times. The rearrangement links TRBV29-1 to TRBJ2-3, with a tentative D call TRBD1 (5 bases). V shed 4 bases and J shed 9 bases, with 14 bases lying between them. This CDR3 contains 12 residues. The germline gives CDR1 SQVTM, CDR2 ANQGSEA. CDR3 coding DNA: TGCAGCGTTGTACAAGCAAGGGGAACGCAGTATTTT. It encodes CSVVQARGTQYF.

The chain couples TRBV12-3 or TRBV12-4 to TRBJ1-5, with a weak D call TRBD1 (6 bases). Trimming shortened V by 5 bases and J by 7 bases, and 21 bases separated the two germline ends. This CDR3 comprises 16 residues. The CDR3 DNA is TGTGCCAGCAGTCCTCCGGAAACAGGGTATCGCCAGCCCCAGCATTTT. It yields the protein CASSPPETGYRQPQHF.

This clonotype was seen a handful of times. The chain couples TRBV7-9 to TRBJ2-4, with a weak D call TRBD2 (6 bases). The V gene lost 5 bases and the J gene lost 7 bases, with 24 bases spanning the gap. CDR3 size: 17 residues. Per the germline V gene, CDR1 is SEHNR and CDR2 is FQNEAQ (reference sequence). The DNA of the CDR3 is TGTGCCAGCAGCCGGCCCAGGAATTCCAGGGACTGGAACATTCAGTACTTC. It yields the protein CASSRPRNSRDWNIQYF.

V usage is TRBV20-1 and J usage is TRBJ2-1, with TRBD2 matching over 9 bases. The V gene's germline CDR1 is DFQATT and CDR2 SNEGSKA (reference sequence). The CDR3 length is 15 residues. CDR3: CSAQVAGDGYNEQFF. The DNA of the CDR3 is TGCAGCGCCCAGGTAGCGGGGGATGGGTACAATGAGCAGTTCTTC.